Given below is one T cell receptor (beta chain) in context. These data are taken from a study of T cell clones after liver transplantation. Whole-study context: TCRbeta sequencing after a pre-transplant mixed lymphocyte reaction identified graft-donor-reactive clones, later tracked in post-transplant blood. Three of the eight recipients were HCV-positive; the rest had non-autoimmune, non-viral transplant indications.

Germline CDR1 is SGHNT and CDR2 is YENEEA. V was cut by 1 base and J by 2 bases, with 17 bases left in between. This CDR3 has 17 residues. Generated by immunoSEQ multiplex PCR, the TCRdb table keeps only in-frame clones and is missing some. This sample has approximately 71,000 clones, with approximately 92% found just once. This TCR derives from a human patient who received a liver transplant. Some T cells may have come from the graft donor. The chain uses TRBV11-3 and TRBJ2-5; weak D call: TRBD2 (7 bases). Sequenced here: CD4+ T cells from blood, sampled approximately 25 months after liver transplant. Here the CDR3 DNA reads TGTGCCAGCAGCTTAGCCTTCGCCAGGGGAGGGCAAGAGACCCAGTACTTC. Encoded protein: CASSLAFARGGQETQYF.